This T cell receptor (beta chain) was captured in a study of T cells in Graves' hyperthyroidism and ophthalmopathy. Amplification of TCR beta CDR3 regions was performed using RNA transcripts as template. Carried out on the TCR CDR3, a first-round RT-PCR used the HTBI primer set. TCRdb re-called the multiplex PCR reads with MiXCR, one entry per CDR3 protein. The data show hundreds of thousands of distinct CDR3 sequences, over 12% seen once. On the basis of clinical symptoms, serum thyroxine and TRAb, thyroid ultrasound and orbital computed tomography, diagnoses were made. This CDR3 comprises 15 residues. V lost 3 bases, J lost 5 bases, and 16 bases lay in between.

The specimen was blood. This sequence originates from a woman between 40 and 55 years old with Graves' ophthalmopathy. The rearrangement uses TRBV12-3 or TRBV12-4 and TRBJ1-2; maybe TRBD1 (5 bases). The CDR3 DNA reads TGTGCCAGCAGTTTCACCTTGGGGAGGGGTTATGGCTACACCTTC. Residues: CASSFTLGRGYGYTF.